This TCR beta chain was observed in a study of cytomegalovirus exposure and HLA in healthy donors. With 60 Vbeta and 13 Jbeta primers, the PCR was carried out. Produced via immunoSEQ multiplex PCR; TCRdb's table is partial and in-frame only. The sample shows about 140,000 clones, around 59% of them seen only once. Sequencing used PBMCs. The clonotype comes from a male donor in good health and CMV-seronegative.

DNA for the CDR3: TGTGCCAGCAGCGAAGACAGGGTCGGTACCGGGGAGCTGTTTTTT. This gives the protein CASSEDRVGTGELFF. V usage is TRBV9 and J usage is TRBJ2-2, with 7 bases matching TRBD1. V gave up 3 bases and J gave up 5 bases; unmatched junction bases: 7. The germline V gene encodes CDR1 SGDLS and CDR2 YYNGEE. This CDR3 spans 15 amino acids. Complete variable domain (other parts from reference TRBV9 and TRBJ2-2): DSGVTQTPKHLITATGQRVTLRCSPRSGDLSVYWYQQSLDQGLQFLIQYYNGEERAKGNILERFSAQQFPDLHSELNLSSLELGDSALYFCASSEDRVGTGELFFGEGSRLTVL.